The next 27 T cell receptor beta chains were all read from a single sample in a study of blood T cell repertoires in COVID-19. TCRdb keeps only in-frame clones here, not all; method: immunoSEQ multiplex PCR. The sample comprises approximately 320,000 clones, just under 90% of which are singletons, and 11% rests with the top ten. Material: peripheral blood. These receptors all stem from a woman in her thirties with COVID-19, enrolled during active disease.

V usage is TRBV4-1 and J usage is TRBJ2-5; no clear D. The V end lost 2 bases, the J end lost 1 base, and 14 bases lay between the germline ends. The length of the CDR3 is 16 residues. Germline-derived CDR1 and CDR2 are MGHRA and YSYEKL. The CDR3 region is CASSQYSGLVQETQYF. The CDR3 DNA follows: TGCGCCAGCAGCCAATACTCCGGGTTGGTCCAAGAGACCCAGTACTTC.

The genes are TRBV19 and TRBJ1-2; D unclear. V lost 5 bases to trimming and J lost 2 bases, with 15 bases between them. The germline gives CDR1 LNHDA, CDR2 SQIVND (reference sequence). The length of the CDR3 is 15 residues. The CDR3, as DNA: TGTGCCAGTAGTCCACAAGGCGGGTTGAACTATGGCTACACCTTC. Translated, it gives CASSPQGGLNYGYTF.

The chain uses TRBV11-3 and TRBJ2-3, with 12 bases lining up with TRBD2. Germline V lookup: CDR1 SGHNT, CDR2 YENEEA. Trimming took 2 bases from V and 5 from J; bases not matched to a gene: 5. CDR3 length: 16 residues. The CDR3 reads CASSLLAGGPEDTQYF. DNA for the CDR3: TGTGCCAGCAGCTTACTAGCGGGGGGGCCGGAAGATACGCAGTATTTT.

A few counts support this clone. The V gene is TRBV5-6, the J gene TRBJ1-2; perhaps TRBD1 as D (6 bases). V lost 0 bases and J lost 3, with 9 bases in between. Germline values: CDR1 SGHDT, CDR2 YYEEEE. CDR3 length equals 14 residues. The CDR3 spells CASSLGNRDYGYTF. Here the CDR3 DNA reads TGTGCCAGCAGCTTGGGAAACAGGGACTATGGCTACACCTTC. Combining the CDR3 with reference TRBV5-6 and TRBJ1-2 gives the whole variable domain DAGVTQSPTHLIKTRGQQVTLRCSPKSGHDTVSWYQQALGQGPQFIFQYYEEEERQRGNFPDRFSGHQFPNYSSELNVNALLLGDSALYLCASSLGNRDYGYTFGSGTRLTVV.

The rearrangement joins TRBV2 to TRBJ2-5; TRBD2 might be the D (7 bases). The CDR3 runs to 19 residues. Between the trimmed V and J ends, which lost 3 bases and 4 bases, there was a span of 27 bases. CDR1 is SNHLY, CDR2 FYNNEI, per germline. The DNA for the CDR3 is TGTGCCAGCAGTGACAAACTTGGGTGGGGGGGCCCATCCCCAGAGACCCAGTACTTC. It is translated as CASSDKLGWGGPSPETQYF. Together with reference TRBV2 and TRBJ2-5, the CDR3 gives the full variable domain: EPEVTQTPSHQVTQMGQEVILRCVPISNHLYFYWYRQILGQKVEFLVSFYNNEISEKSEIFDDQFSVERPDGSNFTLKIRSTKLEDSAMYFCASSDKLGWGGPSPETQYFGPGTRLLVL.

The gene calls are TRBV7-2 and TRBJ2-3; 7 positions match TRBD2. The germline CDR1 and CDR2 sequences are SGHTA and FQGNSA. The CDR3 is made up of 16 amino acids. V dropped 5 bases and J dropped 3; count of bases not matched to a gene: 11. The CDR3 loop is CASSPLGRGITDTQYF. DNA of the CDR3: TGTGCCAGCAGCCCCCTCGGGCGGGGGATAACAGATACGCAGTATTTT.

The chain uses TRBV7-9 and TRBJ1-2, with 11 bases fitting TRBD1. CDR1 is SEHNR and CDR2 is FQNEAQ in the germline V gene (reference sequence). The J segment lost 4 bases and the V segment lost 5 bases, leaving 6 bases of the junction unmatched. The CDR3 consists of 15 residues. CDR3 sequence: CASSPGTGGSYGYTF. The CDR3 DNA reads TGTGCCAGCAGCCCGGGGACAGGGGGGAGCTATGGCTACACCTTC.

The gene calls are TRBV10-1 and TRBJ2-3; 7 bases line up with TRBD1. The germline CDR1 and CDR2 sequences are WNHNN and SYGVQD (reference sequence). The CDR3 has 16 residues. V lost 0 bases and J lost 4; bases outside the gene matches: 7. CDR3 residues: CASSESRGRGSDTQYF. The CDR3 nucleotides read TGCGCCAGCAGTGAGTCTAGGGGGCGAGGGTCAGATACGCAGTATTTT.

The chain employs TRBV27 and TRBJ2-7; 8 bases match TRBD1. The junction had 6 bases not matched to a gene; V was cut back by 5 bases and J by 0 bases. The length of the CDR3 is 15 residues. Germline-derived CDR1 and CDR2 are MNHEY and SMNVEV (reference sequence). The CDR3 DNA is TGTGCCAGCAGTCGAGTCGGGACAGGCTCCTACGAGCAGTACTTC. Protein: CASSRVGTGSYEQYF.

V usage is TRBV19 and J usage is TRBJ1-5, with 7 positions matching TRBD1. The CDR3 has 13 amino acids. Germline-derived CDR1 and CDR2 are LNHDA and SQIVND (reference sequence). V lost 6 bases and J lost 4; bases outside the gene matches: 3. DNA for the CDR3: TGTGCCAGTAGCTTGGACAGGAATCAGCCCCAGCATTTT. It specifies CASSLDRNQPQHF.

This rearrangement joins TRBV2 to TRBJ2-1, with D possibly being TRBD1 (5 bases). This CDR3 region has 16 residues. Germline V CDR1 and CDR2: SNHLY, FYNNEI. Trimming removed 10 bases from V and 0 bases from J, with 19 bases in between. CDR3 nucleotide sequence: TGTGCCACCGATGTGGACAAGGGCGGCTCCTACAATGAGCAGTTCTTC. This encodes CATDVDKGGSYNEQFF.

The genes are TRBV2 and TRBJ1-4; D is perhaps TRBD1 (5 bases). Trimming pared 6 bases from V and 8 bases from J, leaving 10 bases between. The CDR3 length is 12 residues. Germline V lookup: CDR1 SNHLY, CDR2 FYNNEI. CDR3 DNA: TGTGCCAGCAGATATACAGGAGAAAAACTGTTTTTT. Translating it yields CASRYTGEKLFF.

This clone was recorded only once. This rearrangement joins TRBV7-9 to TRBJ2-2, with D hard to call. This CDR3 has 16 residues. Germline V gives CDR1 SEHNR, CDR2 FQNEAQ (reference sequence). Trimming pared 7 bases from V and 6 bases from J, leaving 21 bases between. In nucleotides, the CDR3 is TGTGCCAGCATTCCTAGTAAGAACAATTTTGCCGGGGAGCTGTTTTTT. Translating gives CASIPSKNNFAGELFF. The complete variable domain, with remaining parts taken from reference TRBV7-9 and TRBJ2-2, reads DTGVSQNPRHKITKRGQNVTFRCDPISEHNRLYWYRQTLGQGPEFLTYFQNEAQLEKSRLLSDRFSAERPKGSFSTLEIQRTEQGDSAMYLCASIPSKNNFAGELFFGEGSRLTVL.

This CDR3 is CASSLEREEGYTF. DNA of the CDR3: TGTGCCAGCAGCTTAGAGAGGGAAGAGGGCTACACCTTC. The J gene is TRBJ1-2, the V gene TRBV7-9; D call uncertain. The CDR3 is 13 amino acids. Germline V gene lookup returns CDR1 SEHNR and CDR2 FQNEAQ (reference sequence). V was clipped by 1 base and J by 8 bases, with 11 bases between them.

This chain joins TRBV5-5 and TRBJ1-2, with a tentative D call TRBD1 (6 bases). V was trimmed by 7 bases and J by 0 bases, leaving 16 bases between them. There are 15 residues in the CDR3. Per germline, CDR1 SGHKS and CDR2 YYEKEE (reference sequence). The DNA for the CDR3 is TGTGCCAGCCATCCCCCGCAGGGGTCTAACTATGGCTACACCTTC. Residues: CASHPPQGSNYGYTF.

This chain joins TRBV23-1 and TRBJ2-3; no reliable D call. TRBV23-1 is classed as an ORF, of uncertain function. The V end was cut by 6 bases, the J end by 7 bases, with 5 bases between. This CDR3 has 10 residues. CDR3 nucleotide sequence: TGCGCCAGCAGGCCTAATACGCAGTATTTT. Translating gives CASRPNTQYF.

This sequence joins TRBV20-1 and TRBJ1-2; D not resolved. With 6 bases removed from V and 2 bases from J, the gap between germline ends came to 7 bases. The CDR3 is made up of 11 amino acids. Germline values: CDR1 DFQATT, CDR2 SNEGSKA (reference sequence). The CDR3 DNA reads as TGCAGTGCCCCAAAAAACTATGGCTACACCTTC. It encodes CSAPKNYGYTF.

V and J are TRBV6-5 and TRBJ1-5; 8 bases align to TRBD1. Germline lookup yields CDR1 MNHEY and CDR2 SVGAGI. This CDR3 is 13 amino acids long. V lost 5 bases to trimming and J lost 5 bases; unmatched junction nucleotides: 2. The chain's CDR3 is CASSPGGDQPQHF. The CDR3 DNA reads as TGTGCCAGCAGTCCAGGGGGCGATCAGCCCCAGCATTTT.

The chain uses TRBV6-2 or TRBV6-3 and TRBJ2-7; 10 bases fit TRBD1. V was clipped by 2 bases and J by 3 bases; unmatched bases: 4. The V gene's germline CDR1 is MNHEY and CDR2 SVGEGT. The CDR3 is 15 amino acids. CDR3 sequence reads: CASSYRRTGGYEQYF. DNA for the CDR3: TGTGCCAGCAGTTACCGTAGGACAGGGGGCTACGAGCAGTACTTC.

This chain joins TRBV6-2 or TRBV6-3 and TRBJ2-2; TRBD2 aligns across 15 bases. Germline V gene sequence: CDR1 MNHEY, CDR2 SVGEGT. Trimming removed 0 bases from V and 4 bases from J; junction bases left unmatched: 9. CDR3 length: 20 residues. CDR3 sequence: CASSYSGTSGGLGFTGELFF. The CDR3 DNA reads as TGTGCCAGCAGTTACTCCGGGACTAGCGGGGGGCTGGGTTTCACCGGGGAGCTGTTTTTT.

CDR3: CASSRPSNYNEQFF. As DNA, the CDR3 is TGTGCCAGCAGCCGTCCTAGTAACTACAATGAGCAGTTCTTC. V gene TRBV3-1 (or the pseudogene TRBV3-2) combines with J gene TRBJ2-1; D gene ambiguous. Deletions cut 4 bases from V and 3 bases from J, with 10 bases between. CDR1 LGHDT and CDR2 YNNKEL come from the germline V gene (reference sequence). This CDR3 is 14 amino acids long.

Worth noting for this clone: The junction does not match germline at one end; this may be a read error. The chain employs TRBV18 and TRBJ2-1; TRBD2 agrees at 8 bases. This CDR3 has 16 residues. Germline V gene sequence: CDR1 KGHSH, CDR2 LQKENI. The CDR3 DNA sequence: TGTGCCAGCTCGCCACGGACGGGGGGGTCGAACAATGAGCAGTTCTTC. Translation gives CASSPRTGGSNNEQFF.

The sample holds a few counts of this clone. Other nucleotide sequences in the sample specify the same CDR3. The gene calls are TRBV7-6 and TRBJ1-3, with 8 bases matching TRBD1. The trim removed 4 bases at V and 0 bases at J, leaving 5 bases unmatched. This CDR3 has 16 amino acids. The germline V gene has CDR1 SGHVS and CDR2 FNYEAQ. CDR3 sequence: CASSSPGQDSGNTIYF. The CDR3 bases are TGTGCCAGCAGCTCCCCGGGACAGGACTCTGGAAACACCATATATTTT.

This chain links TRBV3-1 (or the pseudogene TRBV3-2) with TRBJ2-6; 8 bases map to TRBD1. The V gene end was trimmed by 0 bases and the J gene end by 3 bases; junction bases not matched to a gene: 7. Germline V lookup: CDR1 LGHDT, CDR2 YNNKEL (reference sequence). The CDR3 is 18 amino acids. CDR3 sequence (DNA): TGTGCCAGCAGCCAAGAGTATCCAGGGGGCCATGGGGCCAACGTCCTGACTTTC. Residues: CASSQEYPGGHGANVLTF.

The sample holds a few counts of this clone. The CDR3 DNA follows: TGCGCCAGCAGATTAGGGACAGGGGGCGAGGAAAAACTGTTTTTT. Protein product: CASRLGTGGEEKLFF. The chain has TRBV10-2 and TRBJ1-4; 12 bases agree with TRBD1. Germline V gene data show CDR1 as WSHSY and CDR2 as SAAADI. The CDR3 has 15 residues. After removal of 6 bases from V and 8 bases from J, the junction contained 7 bases not matched to a gene.

The chain has TRBV6-5 and TRBJ1-4, with 8 bases aligning to TRBD1. This CDR3 is 14 amino acids long. Germline trimming cut 10 bases from V and 0 bases from J; bases unmatched to any gene: 4. The germline gives CDR1 MNHEY, CDR2 SVGAGI. The CDR3 protein is CAIAGGATNEKLFF. The CDR3 DNA reads TGTGCCATCGCAGGGGGCGCAACTAATGAAAAACTGTTTTTT.

The V gene is TRBV6-1, the J gene TRBJ1-2, with TRBD1 as a possible D gene (5 bases). The ends were cut back, 3 bases at V and 4 bases at J, with 12 bases in the middle. The CDR3 length is 14 residues. Germline V gene data show CDR1 as MNHNS and CDR2 as SASEGT. This CDR3 is CASSERDAGYGYTF. The DNA of the CDR3 is TGTGCCAGCAGTGAGCGGGACGCCGGCTATGGCTACACCTTC.